One and the same sample provided the 2 T cell receptor beta chains below, sequenced in a study of cytomegalovirus exposure and HLA in healthy donors. Primers for the PCR totalled 60 Vbeta and 13 Jbeta. This table comes from immunoSEQ multiplex PCR, and its TCRdb copy is limited to in-frame clones, with some not included. Its table records 100,000 to 150,000 clones. Sequenced input: PBMCs. These receptors all stem from a man aged 35 to 55 in good health and CMV-seronegative.

The chain recombines TRBV28 with TRBJ1-2; no clear D. CDR3 size: 10 residues. Trimming stripped 6 bases from V and 6 bases from J, with 5 bases between. CDR1 MDHEN and CDR2 SYDVKM come from the germline V gene. Here the CDR3 DNA reads TGTGCCAGCAGACAGAATGGCTACACCTTC. It yields the protein CASRQNGYTF.

This rearrangement joins TRBV5-1 to TRBJ2-7, with D possibly being TRBD2 (5 bases). Trimming removed 6 bases from V and 6 bases from J, with 25 bases in between. From germline, CDR1 is SGHRS and CDR2 YFSETQ. This CDR3 region has 16 residues. The CDR3 DNA reads TGCGCCAGCACCCCCATGGGAGCAGTTGGGCAAGGCGAGCAGTACTTC. Translation: CASTPMGAVGQGEQYF.